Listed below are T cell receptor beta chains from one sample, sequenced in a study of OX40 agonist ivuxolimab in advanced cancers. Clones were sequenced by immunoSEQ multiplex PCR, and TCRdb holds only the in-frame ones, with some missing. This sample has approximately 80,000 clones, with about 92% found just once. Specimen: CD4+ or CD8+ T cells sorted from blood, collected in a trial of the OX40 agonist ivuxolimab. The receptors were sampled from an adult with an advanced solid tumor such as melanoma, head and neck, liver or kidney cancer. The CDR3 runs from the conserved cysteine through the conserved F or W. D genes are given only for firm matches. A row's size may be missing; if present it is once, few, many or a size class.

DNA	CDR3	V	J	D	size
TGTGCCAGCAGCTTTTTGGCAGATACGCAGTATTTT	CASSFLADTQYF	TRBV7-2	TRBJ2-3	.	.
TGTGCCAGCAGCGAAGAGACCCAGTACTTC	CASSEETQYF	TRBV11-1	TRBJ2-5	.	.
TGTGCCAGCAGCTTAGGGGGTTTGTTGAACACTGAAGCTTTCTTT	CASSLGGLLNTEAFF	TRBV7-8	TRBJ1-1	.	.
TGTGCAAGGCCGTTGAATTCACCCAACTATGGCTACACCTTC	CARPLNSPNYGYTF	TRBV6-4	TRBJ1-2	.	.
TGTGCCAGTAGTATAGTAGGGACTAGCGGAAACAATGAGCAGTTCTTC	CASSIVGTSGNNEQFF	TRBV19	TRBJ2-1	TRBD2	.
TGTGCCTGGAGTGAGGGTTTCAATCAGCCCCAGCATTTT	CAWSEGFNQPQHF	TRBV30	TRBJ1-5	.	.
TGTGCCAGCAGCTTAATTGCGGGAGCAGATACGCAGTATTTT	CASSLIAGADTQYF	TRBV7-3	TRBJ2-3	TRBD2	once
TGTGCCAGCAGCCAAGTTCGCAGCGGCTACACCTTC	CASSQVRSGYTF	TRBV14	TRBJ1-2	.	.
TGTGCCAGCAGTTTAGGGGCCGGGACAGCTAATGAAAAACTGTTTTTT	CASSLGAGTANEKLFF	TRBV28	TRBJ1-4	TRBD1	.
TGTGCCAGCAGCTACGGACGGACAGCTATGAACACTGAAGCTTTCTTT	CASSYGRTAMNTEAFF	TRBV6-5	TRBJ1-1	.	.
TGTGCCTGGAGTGCTGGGGTCGGTGGCTACACCTTC	CAWSAGVGGYTF	TRBV30	TRBJ1-2	.	.
TGTGCCAGCAGTGCCAGCTTGAACACTGAAGCTTTCTTT	CASSASLNTEAFF	TRBV6-1	TRBJ1-1	.	.
TGTGCCAGCAGCTTACTGGGGGGAGGGACTGGGGCCAACGTCCTGACTTTC	CASSLLGGGTGANVLTF	TRBV7-9	TRBJ2-6	TRBD2	.
TGTGCCAGCAGCCAGGGACTAGGGAACACCGGGGAGCTGTTTTTT	CASSQGLGNTGELFF	TRBV4-2	TRBJ2-2	TRBD2	once
TGTGCCACCAGCAGTCCGGGACAGGGGGGAACCAGCTCCTACGAGCAGTACTTC	CATSSPGQGGTSSYEQYF	TRBV15	TRBJ2-7	TRBD1	once
TGCGCCAGCAGCCAAGGGCTAGGGGTCCAGGAGACCCAGTACTTC	CASSQGLGVQETQYF	TRBV4-1	TRBJ2-5	.	few
TGCGCCAGCAGCCAAGAAGGACCGAGGCGCACCTTC	CASSQEGPRRTF	TRBV4-1	TRBJ1-2	.	.
TGTGCCACCAGCGGGGGGGTCATGAACACTGAAGCTTTCTTT	CATSGGVMNTEAFF	TRBV11-2	TRBJ1-1	.	.
TGCGCCAGCAGCTTGGGTGGTGGCAGTTTTAAATCCACTGAAGCTTTCTTT	CASSLGGGSFKSTEAFF	TRBV5-1	TRBJ1-1	.	.
TGTGCCAGCAGCAAATACACCGGGGAGCTGTTTTTT	CASSKYTGELFF	TRBV5-4	TRBJ2-2	.	once
TGTGCCAGCAGTTTACGGTACAACGGGGTAGAGTATGGCTACACCTTC	CASSLRYNGVEYGYTF	TRBV27	TRBJ1-2	.	.
TGTGCCAGCTCGGACCAGCAATCTGGGGCCAACGTCCTGACTTTC	CASSDQQSGANVLTF	TRBV18	TRBJ2-6	.	.
TGTGCCAGCAGTGAATTTGCTGAAAAACTGTTTTTT	CASSEFAEKLFF	TRBV6-1	TRBJ1-4	.	.
TGTGCCAGCCTGGGACTTTCCGACTACAATGAGCAGTTCTTC	CASLGLSDYNEQFF	TRBV6-4	TRBJ2-1	.	.
TGTGCCAGCAGTCGACAAGATACGCAGCATTTT	CASSRQDTQHF	TRBV6-6	TRBJ1-5	.	.
TGCAGCGTTTGGATTCAGGAGACCCAGTACTTC	CSVWIQETQYF	TRBV29-1	TRBJ2-5	.	.
TGCAGTGCTAAACGGGACGGCGAGCAGTACTTC	CSAKRDGEQYF	TRBV20-1	TRBJ2-7	.	.
TGTGCCAGCAGCTTGGCCCCGGACAGAGATCAGCCCCAGCATTTT	CASSLAPDRDQPQHF	TRBV5-4	TRBJ1-5	.	.
TGTGCCAGTAGTATAGCGGCAGGGCTCGGCACTGAAGCTTTCTTT	CASSIAAGLGTEAFF	TRBV19	TRBJ1-1	.	.
TGTGCCAGCAGTACCTTTGGGGAGCAGTACTTC	CASSTFGEQYF	TRBV28	TRBJ2-7	.	once
TGTGCCAGCATTCCACAAGGAAGGGGTAGCAATCAGCCCCAGCATTTT	CASIPQGRGSNQPQHF	TRBV28	TRBJ1-5	.	.
TGTGCCAGCAGTAGGGTGACAGGGCATCACGAGCAGTACTTC	CASSRVTGHHEQYF	TRBV28	TRBJ2-7	TRBD1	once
TGTGCCAGTAGTATAGAACCCACGGGAGGGTTTTACAATGAGCAGTTCTTC	CASSIEPTGGFYNEQFF	TRBV19	TRBJ2-1	TRBD2	.
TGTGCCAGCAGTGAAGTTGGGGGCTCCTACGAGCAGTACTTC	CASSEVGGSYEQYF	TRBV6-1	TRBJ2-7	.	.